This T cell receptor (beta chain) stems from a study of blood T cell repertoires in COVID-19. Assay: immunoSEQ multiplex PCR; the TCRdb copy retains only in-frame clones and omits some. The table includes hundreds of thousands of clones, about 85% detected once. Sequencing input: peripheral blood. This clonotype originated in an elderly woman with active or convalescent COVID-19.

CDR3 bases: TGTGCCAGCAGTGCCTGGAGTGGCGCCGGGAACACCATATATTTT. Amino acids: CASSAWSGAGNTIYF. The chain employs TRBV6-2 or TRBV6-3 and TRBJ1-3; unclear D gene. The V gene lost 5 bases and the J gene lost 7 bases, with 18 bases spanning the gap. The length of the CDR3 is 15 residues. Germline CDR1 reads MNHEY; CDR2 reads SVGEGT.